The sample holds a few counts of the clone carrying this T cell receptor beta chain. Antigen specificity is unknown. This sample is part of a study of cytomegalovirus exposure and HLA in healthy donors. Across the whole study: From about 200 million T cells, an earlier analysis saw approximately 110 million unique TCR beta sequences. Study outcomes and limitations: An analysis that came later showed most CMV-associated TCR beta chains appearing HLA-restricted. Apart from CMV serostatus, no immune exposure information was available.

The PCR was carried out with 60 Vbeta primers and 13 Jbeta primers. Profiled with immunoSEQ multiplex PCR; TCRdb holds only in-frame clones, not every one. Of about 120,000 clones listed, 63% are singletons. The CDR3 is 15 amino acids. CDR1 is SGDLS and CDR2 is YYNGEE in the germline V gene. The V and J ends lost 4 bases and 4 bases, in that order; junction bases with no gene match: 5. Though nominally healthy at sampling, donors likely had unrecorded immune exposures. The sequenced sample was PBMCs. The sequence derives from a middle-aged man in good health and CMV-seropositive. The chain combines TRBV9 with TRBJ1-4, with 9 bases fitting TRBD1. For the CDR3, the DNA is TGTGCCAGCAGCCTGACAGGGGGTTATAATGAAAAACTGTTTTTT. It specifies CASSLTGGYNEKLFF.